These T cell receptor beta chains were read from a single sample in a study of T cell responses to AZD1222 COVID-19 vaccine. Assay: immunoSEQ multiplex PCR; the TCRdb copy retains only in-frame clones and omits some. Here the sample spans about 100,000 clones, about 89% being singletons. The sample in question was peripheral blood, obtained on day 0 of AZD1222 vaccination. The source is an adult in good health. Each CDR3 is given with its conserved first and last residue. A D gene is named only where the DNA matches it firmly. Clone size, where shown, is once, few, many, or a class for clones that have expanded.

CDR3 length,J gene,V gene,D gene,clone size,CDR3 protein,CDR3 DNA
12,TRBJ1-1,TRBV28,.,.,CASRPGHRGAFF,TGTGCCAGCAGACCGGGACACCGCGGAGCTTTCTTT
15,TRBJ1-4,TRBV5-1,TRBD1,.,CASSLSTGAGEKLFF,TGCGCCAGCAGCTTGTCCACAGGGGCGGGGGAAAAACTGTTTTTT
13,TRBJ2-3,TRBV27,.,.,CASSWDSTDTQYF,TGTGCCAGCAGTTGGGACTCCACAGATACGCAGTATTTT
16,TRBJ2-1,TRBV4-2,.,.,CASSQARTVTYNEQFF,TGTGCCAGCAGCCAAGCCAGGACAGTTACCTACAATGAGCAGTTCTTC
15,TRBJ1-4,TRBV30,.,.,CAWNPRGGGKEKLFF,TGTGCCTGGAACCCGAGGGGAGGGGGGAAAGAAAAACTGTTTTTT
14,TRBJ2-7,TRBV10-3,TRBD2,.,CAISDGGGFYEQYF,TGTGCCATCAGTGACGGGGGGGGATTTTACGAGCAGTACTTC
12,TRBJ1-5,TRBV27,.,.,CASSLGGQPQHF,TGTGCCAGCAGTTTAGGGGGCCAGCCCCAGCATTTT
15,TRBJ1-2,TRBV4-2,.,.,CASSPTDGGAEGYTF,TGTGCCAGCAGCCCGACCGACGGGGGCGCGGAAGGCTACACCTTC
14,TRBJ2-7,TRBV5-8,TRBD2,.,CASRLAGGPNEQYF,TGTGCCAGCAGACTAGCGGGAGGGCCTAACGAGCAGTACTTC
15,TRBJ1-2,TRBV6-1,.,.,CASSEGAYRSYGYTF,TGTGCCAGCAGTGAAGGAGCCTACCGGAGCTATGGCTACACCTTC
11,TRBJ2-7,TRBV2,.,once,CANRVTYEQYF,TGTGCCAACAGGGTCACCTACGAGCAGTACTTC
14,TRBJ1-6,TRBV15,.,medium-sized,CATSRQGYNSPLHF,TGTGCCACCAGCAGACAGGGGTATAATTCACCCCTCCACTTT
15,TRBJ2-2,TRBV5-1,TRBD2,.,CASSRGGPYTGELFF,TGCGCCAGCAGCCGGGGGGGACCCTACACCGGGGAGCTGTTTTTT
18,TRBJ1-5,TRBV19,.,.,CASSKWGYGDYSNQPQHF,TGTGCCAGTAGTAAGTGGGGGTACGGGGACTATAGCAATCAGCCCCAGCATTTT
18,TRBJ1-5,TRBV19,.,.,CASSMGPRRKYSNQPQHF,TGTGCCAGTAGTATGGGACCGAGGCGGAAGTATAGCAATCAGCCCCAGCATTTT
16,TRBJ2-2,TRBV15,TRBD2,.,CATSKFTSGNTGELFF,TGTGCCACCAGCAAGTTTACTAGCGGAAACACCGGGGAGCTGTTTTTT
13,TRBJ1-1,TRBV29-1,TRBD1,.,CSALLTPTGRAFF,TGCAGCGCACTCCTCACCCCGACAGGGAGAGCTTTCTTT
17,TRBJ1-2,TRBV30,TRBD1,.,CAWNRVSPSTGLVGYTF,TGTGCCTGGAACCGGGTTTCTCCTTCGACAGGGCTCGTCGGCTACACCTTC
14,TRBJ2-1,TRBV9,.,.,CASSADGGYNEQFF,TGTGCCAGCAGCGCGGATGGGGGCTACAATGAGCAGTTCTTC
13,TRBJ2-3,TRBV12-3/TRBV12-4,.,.,CASGRWGTDTQYF,TGTGCCAGCGGGAGATGGGGCACAGATACGCAGTATTTT
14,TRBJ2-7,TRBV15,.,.,CATSRDRGSYEQYF,TGTGCCACCAGCAGAGATCGGGGGTCCTACGAGCAGTACTTC
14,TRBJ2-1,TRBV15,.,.,CATSAAAGNNEQFF,TGTGCCACCAGCGCCGCCGCCGGGAACAATGAGCAGTTCTTC
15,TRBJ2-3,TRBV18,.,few,CASSPGQVGTDTQYF,TGTGCCAGCTCACCTGGCCAGGTAGGAACAGATACGCAGTATTTT
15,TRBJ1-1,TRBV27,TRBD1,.,CASSSRTGRYTEAFF,TGTGCCAGCAGTTCCCGGACAGGTCGGTACACTGAAGCTTTCTTT
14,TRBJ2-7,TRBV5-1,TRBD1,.,CASSWGQGSYEQYF,TGCGCCAGCAGCTGGGGACAGGGGTCCTACGAGCAGTACTTC
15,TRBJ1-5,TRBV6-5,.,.,CASSSMNTARQPQHF,TGTGCCAGCAGTTCCATGAACACCGCCCGGCAGCCCCAGCATTTT
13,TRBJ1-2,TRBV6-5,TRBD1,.,CATPGQGMDGYTF,TGTGCCACCCCGGGACAGGGAATGGATGGCTACACCTTC
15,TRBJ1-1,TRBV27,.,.,CASSLSAGKNTEAFF,TGTGCCAGCAGTTTATCGGCAGGGAAGAACACTGAAGCTTTCTTT
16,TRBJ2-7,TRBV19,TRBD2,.,CASSRTSGRVSYEQYF,TGTGCCAGTAGCCGGACTAGCGGGAGAGTATCCTACGAGCAGTACTTC
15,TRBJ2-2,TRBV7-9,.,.,CASSLTGLVTGELFF,TGTGCCAGCAGCTTAACAGGGCTCGTAACCGGGGAGCTGTTTTTT
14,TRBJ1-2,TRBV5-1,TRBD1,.,CASSPGTGSHGYTF,TGCGCCAGCAGCCCCGGGACAGGGAGCCATGGCTACACCTTC
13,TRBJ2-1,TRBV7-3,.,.,CASSLIVNNEQFF,TGTGCCAGCAGCTTAATTGTAAACAATGAGCAGTTCTTC
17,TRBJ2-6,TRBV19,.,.,CASSVLVRGSGANVLTF,TGTGCCAGTAGTGTCCTAGTCCGGGGATCTGGGGCCAACGTCCTGACTTTC
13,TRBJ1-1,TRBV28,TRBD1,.,CASRTGGETEAFF,TGTGCCAGCAGGACAGGGGGCGAAACTGAAGCTTTCTTT
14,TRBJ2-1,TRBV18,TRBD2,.,CASSPTSGRVEQFF,TGTGCCAGCTCACCAACTAGCGGGAGGGTTGAGCAGTTCTTC
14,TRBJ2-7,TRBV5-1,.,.,CASSLSPGSYEQYF,TGCGCCAGCAGCTTGTCCCCGGGGTCCTACGAGCAGTACTTC
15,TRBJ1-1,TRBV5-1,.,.,CASSLMSGGTLEAFF,TGCGCCAGCAGTCTCATGTCGGGGGGGACTCTTGAAGCTTTCTTT
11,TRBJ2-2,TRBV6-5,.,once,CASRGTGELFF,TGTGCCAGCCGGGGGACCGGGGAGCTGTTTTTT
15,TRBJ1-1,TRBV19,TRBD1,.,CASSSQDRVWTEAFF,TGTGCCAGTAGTTCCCAAGACAGGGTCTGGACTGAAGCTTTCTTT
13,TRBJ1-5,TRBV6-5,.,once,CASSYSLDQPQHF,TGTGCCAGCAGTTACTCACTGGATCAGCCCCAGCATTTT
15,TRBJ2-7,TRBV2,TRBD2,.,CASISLAGASYEQYF,TGTGCCAGCATCTCACTAGCGGGGGCCTCCTACGAGCAGTACTTC
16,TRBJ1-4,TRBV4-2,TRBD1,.,CASSQGDRADNEKLFF,TGTGCCAGCAGCCAAGGAGACAGGGCCGATAATGAAAAACTGTTTTTT
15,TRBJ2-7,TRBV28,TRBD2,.,CASSFGGSDYYEQYF,TGTGCCAGCAGTTTCGGCGGGAGTGATTACTACGAGCAGTACTTC